This T cell receptor (beta chain) was captured in a study of tumor and adjacent non-tumor tissue in lung cancer. This clonotype came up many times. Its cognate antigen is unknown. The library came from three nested PCR rounds adapted from ARM-PCR protocols. TCRdb processed the multiplex PCR reads anew with MiXCR; each CDR3 protein has one entry. The sample has about 93,000 distinct CDR3 sequences; about 72% are singletons. This sample's RNA came from whole unsorted tissue. General study results and limits: Higher tumor TCR diversity was associated with shorter survival.

The sequenced material came from lung tumor tissue. The origin of this receptor is a man aged 55-75 years with non-small cell lung cancer.

The chain's CDR3 is CASSYAGQGNEKLFF. The CDR3 region has the DNA TGTGCCAGCAGCTACGCGGGACAGGGTAATGAAAAACTGTTTTTT. V gene TRBV6-5 combines with J gene TRBJ1-4; 9 positions agree with TRBD1. The junction had 6 bases not matched to a gene; V was cut back by 6 bases and J by 4 bases. The germline CDR1 and CDR2 sequences are MNHEY and SVGAGI. The CDR3 sequence is 15 residues long.